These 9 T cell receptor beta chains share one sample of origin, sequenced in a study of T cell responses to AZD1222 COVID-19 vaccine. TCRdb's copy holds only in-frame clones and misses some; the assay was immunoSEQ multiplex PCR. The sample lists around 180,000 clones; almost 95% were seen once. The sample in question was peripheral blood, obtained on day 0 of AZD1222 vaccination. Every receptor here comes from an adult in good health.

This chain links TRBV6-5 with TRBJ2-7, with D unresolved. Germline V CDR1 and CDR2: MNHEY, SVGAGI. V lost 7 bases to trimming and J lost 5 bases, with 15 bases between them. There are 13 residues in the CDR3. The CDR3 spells CASKAPVNDEQYF. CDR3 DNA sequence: TGTGCCAGCAAAGCCCCGGTAAACGACGAGCAGTACTTC.

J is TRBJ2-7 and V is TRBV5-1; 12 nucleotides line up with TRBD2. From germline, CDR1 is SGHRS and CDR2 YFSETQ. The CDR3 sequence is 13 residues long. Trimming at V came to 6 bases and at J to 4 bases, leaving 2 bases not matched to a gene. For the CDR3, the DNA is TGCGCCAGCAAGACTAGCGGGGGTTACGAGCAGTACTTC. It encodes CASKTSGGYEQYF.

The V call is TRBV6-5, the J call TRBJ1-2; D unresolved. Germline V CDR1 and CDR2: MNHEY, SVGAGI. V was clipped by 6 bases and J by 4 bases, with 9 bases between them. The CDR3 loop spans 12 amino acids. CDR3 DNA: TGTGCCAGCAGCCTTCCCGGCTATGGCTACACCTTC. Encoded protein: CASSLPGYGYTF.

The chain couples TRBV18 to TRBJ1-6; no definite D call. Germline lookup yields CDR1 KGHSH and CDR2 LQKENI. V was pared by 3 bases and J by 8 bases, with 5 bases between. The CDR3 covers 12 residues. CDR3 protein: CASSPPYSPLHF. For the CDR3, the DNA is TGTGCCAGCTCACCCCCGTATTCACCCCTCCACTTT.

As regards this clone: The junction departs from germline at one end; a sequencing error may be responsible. CDR3 region: CASSPFQGLFF. The CDR3 coding sequence is TGTGCCAGCAGCCCGTTTCAGGGGCTTTTTTTT. The V call is TRBV5-8, the J call TRBJ2-3, with D possibly TRBD1 on 6 matching bases. The CDR3 length is 11 residues. Germline V CDR1 and CDR2: SGHTS, YDEGEE.

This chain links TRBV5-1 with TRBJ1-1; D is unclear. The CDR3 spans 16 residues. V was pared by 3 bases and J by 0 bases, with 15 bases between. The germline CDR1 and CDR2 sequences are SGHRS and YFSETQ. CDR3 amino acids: CASSWNAAELNTEAFF. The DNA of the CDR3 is TGCGCCAGCAGCTGGAACGCTGCAGAGTTGAACACTGAAGCTTTCTTT.

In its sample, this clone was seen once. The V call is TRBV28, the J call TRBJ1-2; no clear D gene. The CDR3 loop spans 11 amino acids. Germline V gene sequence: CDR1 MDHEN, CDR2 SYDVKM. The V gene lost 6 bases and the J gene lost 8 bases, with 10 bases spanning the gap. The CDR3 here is CASSLHFGYTF. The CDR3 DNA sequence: TGTGCCAGCAGCCTACATTTCGGCTACACCTTC.

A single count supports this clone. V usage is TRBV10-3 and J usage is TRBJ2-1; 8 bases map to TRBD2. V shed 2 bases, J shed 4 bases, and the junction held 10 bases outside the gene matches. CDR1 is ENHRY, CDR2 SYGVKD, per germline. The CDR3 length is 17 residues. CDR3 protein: CAISESYKRERYNEQFF. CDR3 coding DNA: TGTGCCATCAGTGAGAGTTATAAGCGGGAGAGGTACAATGAGCAGTTCTTC.

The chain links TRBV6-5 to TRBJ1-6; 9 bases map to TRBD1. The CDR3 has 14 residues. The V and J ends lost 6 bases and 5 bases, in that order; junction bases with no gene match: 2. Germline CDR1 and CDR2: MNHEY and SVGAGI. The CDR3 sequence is CASSRTGDNSPLHF. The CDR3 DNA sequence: TGTGCCAGCAGCCGGACAGGGGATAATTCACCCCTCCACTTT.